This T cell receptor (beta chain) was captured by sequencing in a study of vaccination and CD4 T cells after COVID-19. Study-level information: Timing of post-vaccine sample collection was a median roughly 66 days after dose two, with a range of 14 to 241.

The sample's treatment: roughly 10-day PBMC culture with coronavirus spike peptide pools or control peptides (ViraFEST assay). In the case of this clonotype: Its antigen is as yet unknown.

V lost 4 bases to trimming and J lost 0 bases, with 18 bases between them. The CDR3 contains 17 residues. The germline CDR1 and CDR2 sequences are LNHDA and SQIVND (reference sequence). With the Oncomine TCR Beta short-read assay, DNA from cultured CD4+ T cells was sequenced. Via MiXCR, TCRdb re-called the PCR reads, giving one row per CDR3 protein. The sample lists over 9,000 distinct CDR3 sequences, about 28% occurring once. The sequencing used CD4+ T cells from blood, cultured in vitro, collected after SARS-CoV-2 vaccination. The rearrangement links TRBV19 to TRBJ1-2, with unresolved D. This sequence was found in a human donor who had recovered from COVID-19. The CDR3 DNA reads as TGTGCCAGTAGTACTCCTGGGAGCGGGCAATCTAACTATGGCTACACCTTC. As protein: CASSTPGSGQSNYGYTF.